This T cell receptor (beta chain) was retrieved from a study of shared clonotypes between healthy human individuals. The wider study: Contributing individuals were a couple of females and a few males aged 18 to 49. Study observations and caveats: Genetic and exposure-history diversity was limited by the small donor number.

Naive CD8 cells lacked CD45RO, underwent positive selection for CCR7 and left out terminally differentiated effector memory CD45RA+ cells. Profiled with immunoSEQ multiplex PCR; TCRdb holds only in-frame clones, not every one. In the table there are about 610,000 clones, approximately 96% of which are singletons. Comments on this clone: The antigen remains undetermined.

V lost 1 base and J lost 3, with 12 bases in between. Germline CDR1 reads SGHVS; CDR2 reads FQNEAQ. This CDR3 has 15 residues. This clonotype originated in a woman younger than 45 in good health. The chain carries TRBV7-8 and TRBJ1-2; D is unclear. Sample: naive CD8+ T cells sorted from blood. The CDR3 reads CASSLVPGYDYGYTF. CDR3 in DNA: TGTGCCAGCAGCTTAGTCCCGGGATATGACTATGGCTACACCTTC.